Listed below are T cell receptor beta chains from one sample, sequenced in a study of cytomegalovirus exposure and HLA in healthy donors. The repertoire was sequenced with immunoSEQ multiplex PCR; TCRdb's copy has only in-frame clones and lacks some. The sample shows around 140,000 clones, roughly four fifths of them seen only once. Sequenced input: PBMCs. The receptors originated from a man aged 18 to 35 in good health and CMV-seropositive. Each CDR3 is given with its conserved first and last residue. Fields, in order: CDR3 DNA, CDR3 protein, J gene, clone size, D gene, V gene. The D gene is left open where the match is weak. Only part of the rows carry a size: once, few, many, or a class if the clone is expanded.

DNA: TGTGCCAGCAGCTTATCCGGGACAGGGGGTCTGGAGACCCAGTACTTC; CDR3: CASSLSGTGGLETQYF; J: TRBJ2-5; size: few; D: TRBD1; V: TRBV11-2
DNA: TGTGCCAGCAGTTACTCACAGGGGACCTACGAGCAGTACTTC; CDR3: CASSYSQGTYEQYF; J: TRBJ2-7; size: -; D: TRBD1; V: TRBV6-6
DNA: TGTGCCAGCAGTGGCCGACAAAGTACAGATACGCAGTATTTT; CDR3: CASSGRQSTDTQYF; J: TRBJ2-3; size: -; D: -; V: TRBV6-4
DNA: TGTGCCAGCAGCTTAGTACCTAGCGGGAGGTTACACGAGCAGTACTTC; CDR3: CASSLVPSGRLHEQYF; J: TRBJ2-7; size: once; D: TRBD2; V: TRBV11-2
DNA: TGTGCCAGTAGTCCGAGGGGGCTCAATCAGCCCCAGCATTTT; CDR3: CASSPRGLNQPQHF; J: TRBJ1-5; size: -; D: TRBD1; V: TRBV19
DNA: TGCGCCAGCAGCTTGGGCGGAAGCTCTGGAAACACCATATATTTT; CDR3: CASSLGGSSGNTIYF; J: TRBJ1-3; size: -; D: -; V: TRBV5-1
DNA: TGTGCCAGCAGTCCTCGGACAGGGAACACTGAAGCTTTCTTT; CDR3: CASSPRTGNTEAFF; J: TRBJ1-1; size: once; D: TRBD1; V: TRBV28
DNA: TGCGCCAGCAGCTTGGGAACTAGCGTTAACACCGGGGAGCTGTTTTTT; CDR3: CASSLGTSVNTGELFF; J: TRBJ2-2; size: -; D: TRBD2; V: TRBV5-1
DNA: TGCGCCAGCAGTGAGTCGAAAACAGGGGGTTCCTACGAGCAGTACTTC; CDR3: CASSESKTGGSYEQYF; J: TRBJ2-7; size: -; D: TRBD1; V: TRBV10-1
DNA: TGTGCCAGCAGCCTATACCTCTATGGCTACACCTTC; CDR3: CASSLYLYGYTF; J: TRBJ1-2; size: -; D: -; V: TRBV28
DNA: TGTGCCAGCAGCTTCGACGGACAGGGGAACACCGGGGAGCTGTTTTTT; CDR3: CASSFDGQGNTGELFF; J: TRBJ2-2; size: -; D: TRBD1; V: TRBV11-3
DNA: TGTGCCAGCAGCCCCGCCGGGACAGGGGCGGAAGAAAAACTGTTTTTT; CDR3: CASSPAGTGAEEKLFF; J: TRBJ1-4; size: -; D: TRBD1; V: TRBV2
DNA: TGTGCCAGCAGCCTACAGGGGGCTAGCAATCAGCCCCAGCATTTT; CDR3: CASSLQGASNQPQHF; J: TRBJ1-5; size: -; D: TRBD1; V: TRBV28
DNA: TGCAGCGGCCAAGACGGGACCGGGACAGGTGAAGCTTTCTTT; CDR3: CSGQDGTGTGEAFF; J: TRBJ1-1; size: once; D: TRBD1; V: TRBV29-1
DNA: TGTGCCAGCAGTTCTGCTAAGCCCCAGCATTTT; CDR3: CASSSAKPQHF; J: TRBJ1-5; size: -; D: -; V: TRBV28
DNA: TGCGCCAGCAGCTTCGAGCCAAGCTCCTACAATGAGCAGTTCTTC; CDR3: CASSFEPSSYNEQFF; J: TRBJ2-1; size: -; D: -; V: TRBV5-1
DNA: TGTGCCAGCAGACTGGGGGGGGTATCCGGAAACACCATATATTTT; CDR3: CASRLGGVSGNTIYF; J: TRBJ1-3; size: -; D: -; V: TRBV28
DNA: TGTGCCAGCAGCTCTACTAGCGGGAGCGCCGAGCAGTACTTC; CDR3: CASSSTSGSAEQYF; J: TRBJ2-7; size: -; D: TRBD2; V: TRBV5-4
DNA: TGTGCCAGCAACCTGGACAGGGCGGGTGAAAAACTGTTTTTT; CDR3: CASNLDRAGEKLFF; J: TRBJ1-4; size: -; D: TRBD1; V: TRBV6-1
DNA: TGCGCCAGCAGCTGGGGACAGGACTATGGCTACACCTTC; CDR3: CASSWGQDYGYTF; J: TRBJ1-2; size: -; D: TRBD1; V: TRBV5-1
DNA: TGTGCCAGCAGCTTAGGACAGAAAGTATACGAGCAGTACTTC; CDR3: CASSLGQKVYEQYF; J: TRBJ2-7; size: -; D: -; V: TRBV7-9
DNA: TGCGCCAGCAGCTTGGTTGCAGGACAGGGAGACATTCAGTACTTC; CDR3: CASSLVAGQGDIQYF; J: TRBJ2-4; size: -; D: TRBD1; V: TRBV5-1
DNA: TGCGCCAGCAGCTTGGTTCAGTACACCGGGGAGCTGTTTTTT; CDR3: CASSLVQYTGELFF; J: TRBJ2-2; size: -; D: -; V: TRBV5-1
DNA: TGTGCCAGCAGCCAAGATAAGATGAGGGGGAAGGAACCCTACACCGGGGAGCTGTTTTTT; CDR3: CASSQDKMRGKEPYTGELFF; J: TRBJ2-2; size: -; D: -; V: TRBV4-2
DNA: TGTGCCAGTAGCCCCGGGACAGCTATCCTTCAGACCCAGTACTTC; CDR3: CASSPGTAILQTQYF; J: TRBJ2-5; size: -; D: TRBD1; V: TRBV19
DNA: TGTGCCAGCGCCGCCCCGGGACTAGCGGGTGAGCAGTACTTC; CDR3: CASAAPGLAGEQYF; J: TRBJ2-7; size: -; D: TRBD2; V: TRBV28
DNA: TGTGCCAGCAGTGATAGCGGGAGGACTACCTACGAGCAGTACTTC; CDR3: CASSDSGRTTYEQYF; J: TRBJ2-7; size: -; D: TRBD2; V: TRBV6-1
DNA: TGCGCCAGCAGTAGGCGGACAGAGTGGAGCGGGGGCTCCTACGAGCAGTACTTC; CDR3: CASSRRTEWSGGSYEQYF; J: TRBJ2-7; size: -; D: TRBD2; V: TRBV5-1
DNA: TGCAGTGCTATAATTAGCGGGAGGAAGTTCTTC; CDR3: CSAIISGRKFF; J: TRBJ2-1; size: -; D: TRBD2; V: TRBV20-1
DNA: TGCAGCGTTGAAGAGGACAGGGGGCCGGGGACTGAAGCTTTCTTT; CDR3: CSVEEDRGPGTEAFF; J: TRBJ1-1; size: once; D: TRBD1; V: TRBV29-1
DNA: TGTGCCAGCAGCTCAGGGTGGCTGGCGAACACCGGGGAGCTGTTTTTT; CDR3: CASSSGWLANTGELFF; J: TRBJ2-2; size: -; D: -; V: TRBV11-2
DNA: TGTGCCAGCAGTTTAGACGGGAAAGATACGCAGTATTTT; CDR3: CASSLDGKDTQYF; J: TRBJ2-3; size: few; D: -; V: TRBV28
DNA: TGTGCCAGCAGCTCCACGCAGGGTACTTGGGGTGAGCAGTTCTTC; CDR3: CASSSTQGTWGEQFF; J: TRBJ2-1; size: -; D: -; V: TRBV28
DNA: TGTGCCAGCAGCTTCGGCGGAGGGAGCTCCTACAATGAGCAGTTCTTC; CDR3: CASSFGGGSSYNEQFF; J: TRBJ2-1; size: -; D: -; V: TRBV5-6
DNA: TGTGCCAGCAGTGGGCGACAAGGCTGGGAAAAACTGTTTTTT; CDR3: CASSGRQGWEKLFF; J: TRBJ1-4; size: -; D: -; V: TRBV2
DNA: TGTGCCAGCAGTTTTCAGGATAATTCACCCCTCCACTTT; CDR3: CASSFQDNSPLHF; J: TRBJ1-6; size: -; D: -; V: TRBV27
DNA: TGTGCCAGCAGTGAAGGGAGGAACACTGAAGCTTTCTTT; CDR3: CASSEGRNTEAFF; J: TRBJ1-1; size: few; D: -; V: TRBV2
DNA: TGCGCCAGCACTCCGGAGTACCAAACCTACAATGAGCAGTTCTTC; CDR3: CASTPEYQTYNEQFF; J: TRBJ2-1; size: -; D: -; V: TRBV4-1
DNA: TGTGCCAGCAGCTTGTACAGCCACAGCACCTTC; CDR3: CASSLYSHSTF; J: TRBJ1-2; size: -; D: -; V: TRBV5-5
DNA: TGTGCCAGCAGCCCCCGGGTCGGGGGGAGCTCCTACAATGAGCAGTTCTTC; CDR3: CASSPRVGGSSYNEQFF; J: TRBJ2-1; size: -; D: TRBD2; V: TRBV7-6
DNA: TGCGCCAGCAGCCAAGGTCAGGGATTCTACGAGCAGTACTTC; CDR3: CASSQGQGFYEQYF; J: TRBJ2-7; size: -; D: -; V: TRBV4-1
DNA: TGCGCCAGCAGCCCCCTCGCTAGCGGGATCTACAATGAGCAGTTCTTC; CDR3: CASSPLASGIYNEQFF; J: TRBJ2-1; size: -; D: TRBD2; V: TRBV4-1
DNA: TGTGCCACCAGCAGGGAGGGTCAAGAGACCCAGTACTTC; CDR3: CATSREGQETQYF; J: TRBJ2-5; size: -; D: -; V: TRBV15
DNA: TGTGCCAGCAGCTTAATGTTAGCGGGAAATGGGGGTGAGCAGTTCTTC; CDR3: CASSLMLAGNGGEQFF; J: TRBJ2-1; size: -; D: TRBD2; V: TRBV7-6
DNA: TGTGCCAGCAGGCGGGAGATCTCCTACGAGCAGTACTTC; CDR3: CASRREISYEQYF; J: TRBJ2-7; size: -; D: TRBD2; V: TRBV6-5
DNA: TGCAGCGTGGCGGACAGGGTCTCTGAAGCTTTCTTT; CDR3: CSVADRVSEAFF; J: TRBJ1-1; size: -; D: TRBD1; V: TRBV29-1
DNA: TGTGCCTGGAGTAATACTCTCCTCCGGGACAGGGGTAACTATGGCTACACCTTC; CDR3: CAWSNTLLRDRGNYGYTF; J: TRBJ1-2; size: -; D: TRBD1; V: TRBV30
DNA: TGTGCCAGCAGCTTTGGGGACTCTCCAAGCGAGCAGTACTTC; CDR3: CASSFGDSPSEQYF; J: TRBJ2-7; size: -; D: -; V: TRBV7-9
DNA: TGTGCCAGCAGTCCCTGGACTGGCACGACCGGGGAGCTGTTTTTT; CDR3: CASSPWTGTTGELFF; J: TRBJ2-2; size: -; D: -; V: TRBV6-6
DNA: TGTGCCAGCAGTAGCCCGGACATCGTCCTCTATGGCTACACCTTC; CDR3: CASSSPDIVLYGYTF; J: TRBJ1-2; size: -; D: -; V: TRBV25-1
DNA: TGTGCCACCAGCAGAGTTACGGGAGGGCCTACTGAGCAGTTCTTC; CDR3: CATSRVTGGPTEQFF; J: TRBJ2-1; size: -; D: TRBD2; V: TRBV15
DNA: TGTGCCAGCAGCTTATCCAGACAGACCCCCTACGAGCAGTACTTC; CDR3: CASSLSRQTPYEQYF; J: TRBJ2-7; size: -; D: -; V: TRBV11-2
DNA: TGTGCCAGCAGCTTAGTGCTGGCGGAACTGCTCTCCTACAATGAGCAGTTCTTC; CDR3: CASSLVLAELLSYNEQFF; J: TRBJ2-1; size: -; D: -; V: TRBV7-9
DNA: TGTGCCAGCAGTGAACAGGGAAGTAATCAGCCCCAGCATTTT; CDR3: CASSEQGSNQPQHF; J: TRBJ1-5; size: -; D: -; V: TRBV6-1
DNA: TGTGCCAGCACCTCGGGACAGGGATTCGGAAAACTGTTTTTT; CDR3: CASTSGQGFGKLFF; J: TRBJ1-4; size: -; D: TRBD1; V: TRBV2
DNA: TGTGCCAGCAGTCCCCTACAGGGGAACACCATATATTTT; CDR3: CASSPLQGNTIYF; J: TRBJ1-3; size: -; D: TRBD1; V: TRBV6-5
DNA: TGTGCCAGTAGTATCCCCTCCGGGATCACCGGGGAGCTGTTTTTT; CDR3: CASSIPSGITGELFF; J: TRBJ2-2; size: once; D: -; V: TRBV19
DNA: TGTGCCAGCAGTTATGAAGCGCACATTCAGTACTTC; CDR3: CASSYEAHIQYF; J: TRBJ2-4; size: once; D: -; V: TRBV6-6
DNA: TGTGCCAGCAGCGGGACAGGGATAAATGAGCAGTTCTTC; CDR3: CASSGTGINEQFF; J: TRBJ2-1; size: -; D: TRBD1; V: TRBV9
DNA: TGTGCCAGTAGTATCGGTTCCGGGGAGACCCAGTACTTC; CDR3: CASSIGSGETQYF; J: TRBJ2-5; size: -; D: -; V: TRBV19